The entry below gives a single T cell receptor beta chain sequence along with its context. This receptor's antigen is unknown. Per-nucleotide qualities are absent, and no much larger clonotype sits a single base away. CDR3 length: 14 amino acids, cysteine to phenylalanine. Of all the DNA, just the CDR3 is kept, 42 bases in frame from base 1. CDR1 and CDR2 (MNHEY, SVGAGI) derive from the germline V gene. The germline ends are 9 bases apart after V is trimmed by 6 bases and J by 0 bases. This sample was taken from a study of radiotherapy plus CTLA-4 blockade in lung cancer (dated by TCRdb to the late 2010s). A note on the overall study: Objective responses were observed in 18% of enrolled patients, and disease control was achieved in approximately 32%.

Overall study outcomes, separate from this receptor: TCR clones derived from tumors expanded in peripheral blood after treatment with radiotherapy and ipilimumab. The strongest predictors of response, as reported, were early dynamic changes in blood T cell clones along with a rise in serum interferon-beta after radiation.

Library creation used the immunoSEQ multiplex PCR assay. The table was pulled from immuneACCESS by TCRdb, which kept in-frame rearrangements only. Such tables lose some clones; where checked, under half of the loss comes from unresolved V genes, and the rest has no known cause. For this sample the table gives about 70,000 clones, of which 70% to 85% were detected only once. 10% of the sample is held by the ten biggest clonotypes. The study tested focal radiation therapy combined with CTLA-4 blockade (ipilimumab) in patients with chemo-refractory metastatic non-small-cell lung cancer. The sequences come from peripheral blood, collected from a patient treated with radiotherapy plus ipilimumab. This TCR was sampled from a human donor with non-small cell lung cancer who had a complete response to radiotherapy plus ipilimumab. The chain is assembled from TRBV6-5 and TRBJ1-5, with no confident D gene call. The CDR3 here reads CASRPDRSNQPQHF. The DNA is TGTGCCAGCAGACCCGACCGTAGCAATCAGCCCCAGCATTTT.